The rows below give T cell receptor beta chains drawn from one sample of a study of blood T cell repertoires in COVID-19. Data came from immunoSEQ multiplex PCR; TCRdb stores just in-frame clones and leaves some out. The sample has 55,000 to 70,000 clones, more than 75% seen once. Sequences were obtained from peripheral blood. The source of these receptors is a man between 65 and 85 years old with acute or convalescent COVID-19. Each CDR3 is given with its conserved first and last residue. The order of the fields is J gene, clone size, V gene, D gene, CDR3 protein, CDR3 DNA. A D gene is named only where the DNA matches it firmly. Clone size is given for some rows only: seen once, a few or many times, or a class if the clone is expanded.

>TRBJ1-5|.|TRBV6-5|.
CASSLGGNSNQPQHF
TGTGCCAGCTCCTTGGGGGGAAATAGCAATCAGCCCCAGCATTTT
>TRBJ2-1|.|TRBV5-1|.
CASSLVGSGYNEQFF
TGCGCCAGCAGCTTGGTAGGTAGCGGATACAATGAGCAGTTCTTC
>TRBJ2-7|once|TRBV18|TRBD1
CASSLKPGQGLYEQYF
TGTGCCAGCTCACTTAAGCCGGGACAGGGACTCTACGAGCAGTACTTC
>TRBJ1-5|.|TRBV27|.
CASSLWGDNQPQHF
TGTGCCAGCAGTTTATGGGGGGACAATCAGCCCCAGCATTTT
>TRBJ1-6|.|TRBV5-1|TRBD1
CASSLGQGQSPLHF
TGCGCCAGCAGCCTGGGACAGGGTCAGTCACCCCTCCACTTT
>TRBJ1-5|.|TRBV15|.
CATSREAGPQHF
TGTGCCACCAGCAGAGAAGCCGGGCCCCAGCATTTT
>TRBJ1-2|.|TRBV27|.
CASSSPGGAEKGYTF
TGTGCCAGCAGTTCCCCCGGAGGAGCGGAAAAGGGCTACACCTTC
>TRBJ2-3|.|TRBV15|TRBD2
CATSREASGFTDTQYF
TGTGCCACCAGCAGAGAGGCTAGCGGGTTTACAGATACGCAGTATTTT
>TRBJ2-7|.|TRBV19|.
CASSAGVSYEQYF
TGTGCCAGTAGTGCCGGGGTATCCTACGAGCAGTACTTC
>TRBJ1-5|.|TRBV27|TRBD1
CASIYDRVNQPQHF
TGTGCCAGCATCTACGACAGGGTAAACCAGCCCCAGCATTTT
>TRBJ2-7|.|TRBV10-3|TRBD2
CAISELREGEQYF
TGTGCCATCAGTGAGCTGCGGGAGGGCGAGCAGTACTTC
>TRBJ1-2|.|TRBV12-3/TRBV12-4|.
CASTKSEDSYTF
TGTGCCAGCACCAAGTCGGAGGATAGCTACACCTTC